This T cell receptor (beta chain) is drawn from a study of T cells in Graves' hyperthyroidism and ophthalmopathy. Looking at the study overall: At initial diagnosis, before any treatment had begun, peripheral blood was obtained.

RNA transcripts gave rise to amplified TCR beta CDR3 regions. A set of HTBI primers served as the primers for a first-round RT-PCR of the TCR CDR3. TCRdb fed the multiplex PCR reads into MiXCR, producing one record per CDR3 protein. Among more than 300,000 distinct CDR3 sequences, about 15% were seen once, and the ten largest hold almost 35%. Only a few counts were recorded for this clonotype. Aged 18 to 65, the patients had hyperthyroidism that was newly diagnosed and had lasted under 2 months. The blood sample predates any ophthalmopathy symptoms, coming from first hyperthyroidism diagnosis. The PBMCs were sourced from fresh peripheral blood (more than 9 ml). Germline assignment: CDR1 MNHEY and CDR2 SMNVEV (reference sequence). Trimming left V 7 bases short and J 7 bases short, with 19 bases between. The CDR3 consists of 15 residues.

The rearrangement links TRBV27 to TRBJ1-4; D ambiguous. The clonotype originates from a woman in her thirties with Graves' hyperthyroidism that later progressed to Graves' ophthalmopathy. The sample comprised blood. The CDR3 nucleotides are TGTGCCAGCAAGGGCTTGGGATCGGTTGCTGAAAAACTGTTTTTT. Translation: CASKGLGSVAEKLFF.